This T cell receptor (beta chain) was sequenced for a study of T cells in Graves' hyperthyroidism and ophthalmopathy. This CDR3 region has 16 residues. The V gene lost 1 base and the J gene lost 2 bases, with 12 bases spanning the gap. The germline CDR1 and CDR2 sequences are MGHRA and YSYEKL. This clonotype has only one observation. What it binds is unknown. TCR beta CDR3 regions were amplified from RNA. With the HTBI primer set, the TCR CDR3 went through a first round of RT-PCR. TCRdb independently ran MiXCR on the multiplex PCR reads; one entry per CDR3 protein. The sample holds roughly 700,000 distinct CDR3 sequences, 11% to 15% seen once. Overall study results and limits: Median prediction lead before ophthalmopathy onset was roughly 6 months with the model. Blood shared most expanded thyroid clonotypes above 0.001.

The gene calls are TRBV4-1 and TRBJ1-3; D possibly corresponds to TRBD1 (6 bases). The receptor's source is a woman aged 18-35 years with Graves' hyperthyroidism. The sample consisted of blood. CDR3 in amino acids: CASSQGGRGAGNTIYF. The CDR3 region has the DNA TGCGCCAGCAGCCAAGGGGGCAGGGGAGCTGGAAACACCATATATTTT.